This T cell receptor (beta chain) was identified during a study of tumor and adjacent non-tumor tissue in lung cancer. Study at large: There were 12 adenocarcinoma, a couple of squamous cell carcinoma and 1 small cell lung cancer cases. Around 4.2 million productive TCRbeta reads were obtained per sample on average.

Study-level findings and limits: TCR diversity was significantly greater in tumor than normal lung tissue.

The germline V gene encodes CDR1 DFQATT and CDR2 SNEGSKA (reference sequence). The CDR3 contains 12 residues. Between the trimmed V and J ends, which lost 0 bases and 3 bases, there was a span of 6 bases. Many counts were recorded for this clonotype. Its antigen is still unknown. RNA was extracted from bulk tissue without any cell sorting. More than 3 cm separated this lung sample from the edge of the tumor. Between August and November 2014, newly diagnosed, chemotherapy-naive lung cancer patients underwent thoracic surgery in China. The library came from three nested PCR rounds adapted from ARM-PCR protocols. From the multiplex PCR reads, TCRdb called clonotypes with MiXCR, one entry per CDR3 protein. Here the sample spans under 75,000 distinct CDR3 sequences, roughly 70% being singletons.

The chain couples TRBV20-1 to TRBJ2-7; maybe TRBD1 (5 bases). This TCR was recovered from a woman between 45 and 60 years old with non-small cell lung cancer. The material sequenced was distant non-tumor lung tissue. The CDR3 nucleotides read TGCAGTGCTAGAGACAGGGACTACGAGCAGTACTTC. Residues: CSARDRDYEQYF.